This T cell receptor (beta chain) was sequenced in a study of CD8 T cells in ankylosing spondylitis (dated by TCRdb to 2016 to 2017). In the study overall: The study set out to find disease-linked TCR variants by profiling T cell receptor beta repertoires in ankylosing spondylitis patients and healthy donors. The whole study cohort included roughly 110 healthy donors and 25 ankylosing spondylitis patients. Peripheral blood was sampled, and synovial fluid was also collected from ankylosing spondylitis patients.

What the research found in general, with its limitations: A TCR beta motif made up of roughly eight highly homologous amino acid variants appeared to be characteristic of blood from ankylosing spondylitis patients. The disease-linked clones had a CD8+ phenotype and were found at relatively low frequencies in peripheral blood. Some of the motif variants had been reported before in the synovial fluid and blood of reactive arthritis patients, a finding that suggests common disease-initiation mechanisms. The disease-linked clones were reported to be significantly enriched in matched synovial fluid samples from ankylosing spondylitis patients.

From the germline V gene, CDR1 is SGHTA and CDR2 is FQGNSA. At the junction V is shortened by 2 bases and J by 5 bases; bases outside the gene matches: 4. Its CDR3 holds 14 amino acids, cysteine through phenylalanine. Only CDR3 DNA remains: 42 bases, in frame from the first base. The sequencing machine was an Illumina HiSeq 2500. Quantitative 5'-RACE with molecular barcodes was the method used to prepare the TCR beta libraries. Per the original workflow: Disease-linked TCR variants were identified with a new computational method built on a probabilistic model of VDJ rearrangement. TCRdb applied fastp at Q25 and MiXCR to the public reads, then kept only in-frame beta chains. Records with the same CDR3 protein are collapsed into one entry carrying the most frequent genes and DNA. The V and J calls reflect TCRdb's pipeline rather than the authors' work. In all, the sample holds hundreds of thousands of distinct CDR3 sequences, and roughly 10% of those were seen once. Together, the top ten hold approximately 0.51% of the sample.

This clonotype showed up just a few times. Its antigen remains unidentified. Nothing much larger sits one base from this clone, and base qualities are not available. The rearrangement joined TRBV7-2 to TRBJ1-2; 8 of the junction bases match TRBD1. What was sequenced was blood, either unsorted or a sorted T cell fraction (not recorded which). The source is a male donor with ankylosing spondylitis. The CDR3 sequence is CASSLFGTGYGYTF. The base sequence is TGTGCCAGCAGCTTATTTGGGACAGGATATGGCTACACCTTC. When the CDR3 is completed using the reference TRBV7-2 and TRBJ1-2 genes on either side, the full variable domain is GAGVSQSPSNKVTEKGKDVELRCDPISGHTALYWYRQSLGQGLEFLIYFQGNSAPDKSGLPSDRFSAERTGGSVSTLTIQRTQQEDSAVYLCASSLFGTGYGYTFGSGTRLTVV.